Listed here are 2 T cell receptor beta chains from one sample, sequenced in a study of cytomegalovirus exposure and HLA in healthy donors. The primer mix had 60 Vbeta and 13 Jbeta primers. Using immunoSEQ multiplex PCR, the repertoire was profiled, and TCRdb retains in-frame clones only, with some absent. This sample yields 120,000 or so clones, of which 83% are seen a single time; more than 3.5% belongs to the top ten. The sequenced sample consisted of PBMCs. The receptors stem from a woman aged 35 to 49 in good health and CMV-seropositive.

V is TRBV19 and J is TRBJ2-1; 8 bases are a match to TRBD1. This CDR3 has 17 amino acids. V shed 6 bases, J shed 7 bases, and the junction held 17 bases outside the gene matches. Germline V gene sequence: CDR1 LNHDA, CDR2 SQIVND (reference sequence). The DNA of the CDR3 is TGTGCCAGTAGCCAGATCACTAGTTGGACAGGGATGAATGAGCAGTTCTTC. It yields the protein CASSQITSWTGMNEQFF.

This chain uses TRBV6-5 with TRBJ2-3; TRBD1 might be the D (6 bases). V was cut by 6 bases and J by 0 bases, with 13 bases left in between. Germline V CDR1 and CDR2: MNHEY, SVGAGI. CDR3 length equals 15 residues. The CDR3 loop reads CASSLGQKSTDTQYF. The CDR3 DNA is TGTGCCAGCAGCCTCGGACAGAAAAGCACAGATACGCAGTATTTT.